The 18 T cell receptor beta chains below all came from one sample that was sequenced in a study of T cells in localized non-small cell lung cancer. The protocol was immunoSEQ multiplex PCR, while the TCRdb copy is restricted to in-frame clones and leaves out a portion. The sample carries nearly 35,000 clones, about nine tenths recorded once. The sample consisted of peripheral blood, taken before any cancer treatment. The receptor source for this set is a woman aged 35 to 69 with stage I lung adenocarcinoma.

This clone has only a few counts. The chain links TRBV2 to TRBJ1-5; no definite D call. Germline CDR1 and CDR2: SNHLY and FYNNEI. The V gene lost 7 bases and the J gene lost 1 base, with 8 bases spanning the gap. The CDR3 runs 13 residues. The CDR3, as DNA: TGTGCCAGCAAGAGGACGAGCAATCAGCCCCAGCATTTT. Protein: CASKRTSNQPQHF.

J is TRBJ2-2 and V is TRBV18; D is uncertain. V shed 0 bases and J shed 3 bases, with 8 bases lying between them. The CDR3 is made up of 15 amino acids. CDR1 and CDR2 from the germline V gene are KGHSH and LQKENI. The CDR3 sequence is CASSPPGGYTGELFF. CDR3 nucleotides: TGTGCCAGCTCACCACCTGGCGGATACACCGGGGAGCTGTTTTTT.

The V call is TRBV7-9, the J call TRBJ2-7; D is ambiguous. The V gene lost 1 base and the J gene lost 6 bases, with 13 bases spanning the gap. The germline gives CDR1 SEHNR, CDR2 FQNEAQ (reference sequence). This CDR3 contains 14 residues. CDR3 sequence (DNA): TGTGCCAGCAGCTTAGTCACAGAAGAAGGCGAGCAGTACTTC. Translation: CASSLVTEEGEQYF.

This clone was recorded only once. V gene TRBV4-2 combines with J gene TRBJ1-2, with D perhaps TRBD1 (6 bases). Trimming pared 3 bases from V and 3 bases from J, leaving 14 bases between. Germline V gene lookup returns CDR1 LGHNA and CDR2 YNFKEQ. The CDR3 is 15 residues long. Written as DNA, the CDR3 is TGTGCCAGCAGCCACGAACAGGGAGCTGACTATGGCTACACCTTC. Protein product: CASSHEQGADYGYTF.

This chain links TRBV11-2 with TRBJ2-7; a possible D gene is TRBD2 (5 bases). V was shortened by 5 bases and J by 0 bases, with 11 bases between the two germline ends. Germline V gene lookup returns CDR1 SGHAT and CDR2 FQNNGV. This CDR3 has 14 residues. CDR3 bases: TGTGCCAGCAGCCCCCGGGGAGCCTCCTACGAGCAGTACTTC. Protein sequence: CASSPRGASYEQYF.

The chain couples TRBV7-9 to TRBJ2-5; D may be TRBD1 or TRBD2 (5 bases each). The CDR3 length is 13 residues. V shed 6 bases and J shed 2 bases, with 10 bases lying between them. CDR1 is SEHNR, CDR2 FQNEAQ, per germline (reference sequence). CDR3 residues: CASRTWGQETQYF. The CDR3 DNA follows: TGTGCCAGCAGAACCTGGGGGCAAGAGACCCAGTACTTC.

The J gene is TRBJ1-1, the V gene TRBV5-6, with D unclear. The germline gives CDR1 SGHDT, CDR2 YYEEEE. The CDR3 has 12 residues. The V gene lost 2 bases and the J gene lost 7 bases, with 9 bases spanning the gap. The CDR3 nucleotides read TGTGCCAGCAGCTTTCGTCAGTTTGAAGCTTTCTTT. Translation: CASSFRQFEAFF.

The CDR3 here is CASSLANGFYGYTF. The CDR3 region has the DNA TGTGCCAGCAGCTTAGCGAACGGGTTCTATGGCTACACCTTC. The V call is TRBV7-2, the J call TRBJ1-2; D uncertain. The CDR3 sequence is 14 residues long. Germline V gene data show CDR1 as SGHTA and CDR2 as FQGNSA. V was trimmed by 0 bases and J by 4 bases, leaving 9 bases between them. The full variable domain, with the rest looked up from reference TRBV7-2 and TRBJ1-2, is GAGVSQSPSNKVTEKGKDVELRCDPISGHTALYWYRQSLGQGLEFLIYFQGNSAPDKSGLPSDRFSAERTGGSVSTLTIQRTQQEDSAVYLCASSLANGFYGYTFGSGTRLTVV.

This clone was seen more than once but under ten times. The chain joins TRBV9 to TRBJ1-2; 8 nucleotides line up with TRBD1. Germline V gene lookup returns CDR1 SGDLS and CDR2 YYNGEE. There are 17 residues in the CDR3. The V and J ends lost 3 bases and 3 bases, in that order; junction bases with no gene match: 13. The CDR3 loop is CASSASIRTGSYYGYTF. CDR3 coding DNA: TGTGCCAGCAGCGCGTCGATCAGGACAGGGTCATACTATGGCTACACCTTC.

The V and J genes are TRBV4-3 and TRBJ1-4, with no clear D. The V and J ends lost 1 base and 3 bases respectively, with 6 bases between them. The CDR3 contains 14 residues. In germline, CDR1 is LGHNA, CDR2 YSLEER. CDR3 nucleotides: TGCGCCAGCAGCCAAGTCGTTTCTAATGAAAAACTGTTTTTT. Encoded protein: CASSQVVSNEKLFF.

This chain joins TRBV6-5 and TRBJ1-4; possibly TRBD1 for D (5 bases). Germline assignment: CDR1 MNHEY and CDR2 SVGAGI. The CDR3 has 16 residues. V lost 2 bases and J lost 0, with 10 bases in between. In nucleotides, the CDR3 is TGTGCCAGCAGTTACAGTGACAGCGCAACTAATGAAAAACTGTTTTTT. Translated: CASSYSDSATNEKLFF.

This clone occurred once. The CDR3 loop is CASSLPGHDHLNTQYF. The CDR3 DNA sequence: TGTGCCAGCAGCTTGCCGGGACACGATCATTTAAATACGCAGTATTTT. V usage is TRBV5-4 and J usage is TRBJ2-3; the D gene is possibly TRBD1 (6 bases). CDR1 and CDR2 (germline): SGHNT, YYREEE (reference sequence). CDR3 size: 16 residues. Trimming cost V 1 base and J 7 bases, with 19 bases left between them.

This clone was seen only once. The chain uses TRBV6-5 and TRBJ2-3; D perhaps matches TRBD2 (5 bases). V was cut by 4 bases and J by 2 bases, with 13 bases left in between. This CDR3 spans 15 amino acids. CDR1 MNHEY and CDR2 SVGAGI come from the germline V gene. The CDR3 reads CASSSSSRFTDTQYF. The CDR3 region has the DNA TGTGCCAGCAGTTCTTCTAGCCGATTCACAGATACGCAGTATTTT.

This chain connects TRBV27 to TRBJ1-1; D not resolved. Trimming removed 3 bases from V and 4 bases from J, with 15 bases in between. There are 15 residues in the CDR3. The germline CDR1 and CDR2 sequences are MNHEY and SMNVEV (reference sequence). This chain's CDR3 is CASSFPPYGPTEAFF. Written as DNA, the CDR3 is TGTGCCAGCAGTTTCCCCCCTTATGGCCCCACTGAAGCTTTCTTT.

The genes are TRBV29-1 and TRBJ1-2; no clear D. The V gene lost 0 bases and the J gene lost 4 bases, with 12 bases spanning the gap. Germline V gives CDR1 SQVTM, CDR2 ANQGSEA. CDR3 length: 14 amino acids. The CDR3 nucleotides read TGCAGCGTTGAAGAGGGGTCGAGACTCTATGGCTACACCTTC. The encoded protein is CSVEEGSRLYGYTF.

This rearrangement joins TRBV6-6 to TRBJ2-1; 12 positions agree with TRBD2. J gave up 9 bases and V 2 bases, and 5 bases lay outside the gene matches. The CDR3 contains 15 residues. The germline CDR1 and CDR2 sequences are MNHNY and SVGAGI (reference sequence). CDR3 residues: CASSYRLAGESEQFF. In DNA form, the CDR3 reads TGTGCCAGCAGTTACCGACTAGCGGGGGAGTCTGAGCAGTTCTTC.

This chain links TRBV7-2 with TRBJ1-1; tentatively, D is TRBD1 (6 bases). The CDR3 length is 15 residues. V dropped 4 bases and J dropped 1 base, with 13 bases sitting between them. From germline, CDR1 is SGHTA and CDR2 FQGNSA. The DNA for the CDR3 is TGTGCCAGCAGCTCAACAGGGTCTTGGAACACTGAAGCTTTCTTT. This encodes CASSSTGSWNTEAFF. Complete variable domain (other parts from reference TRBV7-2 and TRBJ1-1): GAGVSQSPSNKVTEKGKDVELRCDPISGHTALYWYRQSLGQGLEFLIYFQGNSAPDKSGLPSDRFSAERTGGSVSTLTIQRTQQEDSAVYLCASSSTGSWNTEAFFGQGTRLTVV.

The rearrangement links TRBV7-8 to TRBJ2-2; D remains unclear. The V end was cut by 3 bases, the J end by 2 bases, with 4 bases between. CDR1 and CDR2 (germline): SGHVS, FQNEAQ. The CDR3 is made up of 13 amino acids. This chain's CDR3 is CASSFLNTGELFF. Here the CDR3 DNA reads TGTGCCAGCAGCTTTCTCAACACCGGGGAGCTGTTTTTT.